These 31 T cell receptor beta chains came from one sample sequenced in a study of control samples from healthy donors and cancer patients. The protocol was immunoSEQ multiplex PCR, while the TCRdb copy is restricted to in-frame clones and leaves out a portion. The data hold tens of thousands of clones, with approximately 90% observed a single time. Specimen: PBMCs. These receptor sequences come from a woman aged 35 to 49 with head and neck cancer.

The rearrangement joins TRBV2 to TRBJ2-5; D could derive from TRBD1 or TRBD2 (6 bases each). The V end was cut by 5 bases, the J end by 2 bases, with 12 bases between. The CDR3 covers 14 residues. Per the germline V gene, CDR1 is SNHLY and CDR2 is FYNNEI. The CDR3 loop is CASSKGEAQETQYF. CDR3 DNA: TGTGCCAGCAGTAAGGGGGAGGCGCAAGAGACCCAGTACTTC.

This chain joins TRBV11-2 and TRBJ2-1, with D possibly matching TRBD2 (7 bases). Germline CDR1 SGHAT, CDR2 FQNNGV. This CDR3 spans 15 amino acids. V was clipped by 4 bases and J by 8 bases, with 18 bases between them. CDR3 sequence (DNA): TGTGCCAGCAGCTCCGGAGGGGCGGGGGCGGATGAGCAGTTCTTC. Amino acid sequence: CASSSGGAGADEQFF.

The gene calls are TRBV5-4 and TRBJ1-4; D perhaps matches TRBD1 (6 bases). This CDR3 is built from 17 residues. Germline V gene sequence: CDR1 SGHNT, CDR2 YYREEE (reference sequence). Deletions cut 1 base from V and 5 bases from J, with 18 bases between. CDR3 sequence: CASSLRGGRGRNEKLFF. The DNA for the CDR3 is TGTGCCAGCAGCTTGCGGGGGGGCAGGGGAAGGAATGAAAAACTGTTTTTT.

A single count supports this clone. The CDR3 is CVRSFGLPEGYNEQFF. CDR3 DNA sequence: TGTGTCAGAAGCTTCGGACTTCCTGAGGGGTACAATGAGCAGTTCTTC. This rearrangement joins TRBV7-5 to TRBJ2-1. TRBV7-5 is an annotated pseudogene. The CDR3 runs 16 residues.

The chain has TRBV7-2 and TRBJ2-3, with 11 bases that match TRBD1. This CDR3 region has 16 residues. The junction had 8 bases not matched to a gene; V was cut back by 5 bases and J by 4 bases. Germline assignment: CDR1 SGHTA and CDR2 FQGNSA. The CDR3 here is CASSKRTGGSADTQYF. CDR3 coding DNA: TGTGCCAGCAGCAAACGGACAGGGGGCTCCGCAGATACGCAGTATTTT. Full variable domain (outside the CDR3, taken from reference TRBV7-2 and TRBJ2-3): GAGVSQSPSNKVTEKGKDVELRCDPISGHTALYWYRQSLGQGLEFLIYFQGNSAPDKSGLPSDRFSAERTGGSVSTLTIQRTQQEDSAVYLCASSKRTGGSADTQYFGPGTRLTVL.

J is TRBJ2-3 and V is TRBV5-1; the D gene could be TRBD1 or TRBD2 (6 bases each). Trimming pared 7 bases from V and 0 bases from J, leaving 12 bases between. Germline CDR1 is SGHRS and CDR2 is YFSETQ. This CDR3 is built from 14 residues. CDR3 region: CASAGTSSTDTQYF. The CDR3 DNA reads TGCGCCAGCGCGGGGACATCGAGCACAGATACGCAGTATTTT.

The chain recombines TRBV5-4 with TRBJ1-3, with D possibly being TRBD1 (6 bases). The germline V gene has CDR1 SGHNT and CDR2 YYREEE (reference sequence). The V and J ends lost 4 bases and 4 bases respectively, with 18 bases between them. The CDR3 covers 16 residues. The CDR3 spells CASSPGAVASGNTIYF. In DNA form, the CDR3 reads TGTGCCAGCAGCCCAGGGGCGGTCGCGTCGGGAAACACCATATATTTT.

The gene calls are TRBV5-6 and TRBJ1-1; the D is unclear. CDR3 length: 15 amino acids. With 2 bases removed from V and 2 bases from J, the gap between germline ends came to 13 bases. Germline assignment: CDR1 SGHDT and CDR2 YYEEEE. CDR3 bases: TGTGCCAGCAGCTTAGTAGTGTCTCGCAACACTGAAGCTTTCTTT. It yields the protein CASSLVVSRNTEAFF.

The chain carries TRBV5-8 and TRBJ1-2, with 11 bases identical to TRBD1. The CDR3 loop spans 15 amino acids. In germline, CDR1 is SGHTS, CDR2 YDEGEE. V lost 3 bases, J lost 7 bases, and 8 bases stayed unmatched. The CDR3 sequence: CASSSPGQGASGYTF. In nucleotides, the CDR3 is TGTGCCAGCAGCTCCCCAGGACAGGGGGCTTCTGGCTACACCTTC.

The chain is built from TRBV10-1 and TRBJ2-7; 9 bases agree with TRBD1. The CDR3 has 17 residues. Germline V gives CDR1 WNHNN, CDR2 SYGVQD (reference sequence). J lost 5 bases, V lost 8 bases, and 19 bases had no gene match. This CDR3 is CASGRSPGTGNIHEQYF. The CDR3 DNA reads as TGCGCCAGCGGACGTAGCCCCGGGACAGGGAATATCCACGAGCAGTACTTC.

The V call is TRBV6-5, the J call TRBJ2-3; 8 bases match TRBD2. The V gene's germline CDR1 is MNHEY and CDR2 SVGAGI. The CDR3 totals 15 residues. V shed 2 bases, J shed 4 bases, and the junction held 5 bases outside the gene matches. The CDR3 nucleotides are TGTGCCAGCAGTTACGGCGGGAGGACTGCAGATACGCAGTATTTT. Protein product: CASSYGGRTADTQYF.

This clone showed up just a few times. This chain's CDR3 is CASSQVMDGSGYEQFF. As DNA, the CDR3 is TGTGCCAGCAGCCAAGTAATGGACGGGAGCGGCTATGAGCAGTTCTTC. This chain joins TRBV4-2 and TRBJ2-1, with TRBD2 as a possible D gene (6 bases). The V end was cut by 1 base, the J end by 8 bases, with 18 bases between. The CDR3 is made up of 16 amino acids. Germline-derived CDR1 and CDR2 are LGHNA and YNFKEQ.

This chain uses TRBV3-1 (or the pseudogene TRBV3-2) with TRBJ1-5, with TRBD1 matching 7 bases. Losses at the gene ends were 4 bases for V and 6 bases for J; bases not matched to a gene: 9. Germline CDR1 LGHDT, CDR2 YNNKEL (reference sequence). This CDR3 is 15 amino acids long. In nucleotides, the CDR3 is TGTGCCAGCAGCCCCAACAGGGGTAGGGGTCAGCCCCAGCATTTT. This gives the protein CASSPNRGRGQPQHF.

The DNA of the CDR3 is TGTGCCAGCAGCTCGACTAGCGGGAGCCACAATGAGCAGTTCTTC. It codes for CASSSTSGSHNEQFF. V and J are TRBV7-3 and TRBJ2-1; 12 nucleotides align to TRBD2. CDR1 and CDR2 from the germline V gene are SGHTA and FQGTGA. J lost 5 bases, V lost 4 bases, and 3 bases had no gene match. The CDR3 consists of 15 residues.

The chain recombines TRBV28 with TRBJ1-5, with D hard to call. Germline V CDR1 and CDR2: MDHEN, SYDVKM. CDR3 length: 13 residues. Trimming pared 7 bases from V and 1 base from J, leaving 8 bases between. This CDR3 reads CASTPASNQPQHF. The CDR3 DNA is TGTGCCAGCACCCCCGCAAGCAATCAGCCCCAGCATTTT.

The rearrangement joins TRBV19 to TRBJ2-2; the D gene is possibly TRBD2 (5 bases). The germline CDR1 and CDR2 sequences are LNHDA and SQIVND (reference sequence). V lost 6 bases and J 0 bases, leaving 14 bases between the germline ends. The CDR3 extends over 16 amino acids. CDR3 sequence reads: CASRIRGNANTGELFF. The CDR3 region has the DNA TGTGCCAGTAGGATTCGGGGAAACGCGAACACCGGGGAGCTGTTTTTT.

This clone was seen a few times. The V gene is TRBV11-3, the J gene TRBJ1-6, with D unclear. Germline CDR1 reads SGHNT; CDR2 reads YENEEA. The CDR3 is made up of 13 amino acids. V lost 0 bases, J lost 8 bases, and 5 bases lay in between. In nucleotides, the CDR3 is TGTGCCAGCAGCTTAGATGGGGATTCACCCCTCCACTTT. Translation gives CASSLDGDSPLHF.

The genes are TRBV4-1 and TRBJ1-3; no clear D gene. V lost 3 bases and J 0 bases, leaving 9 bases between the germline ends. The CDR3 runs to 15 residues. Germline values: CDR1 MGHRA, CDR2 YSYEKL. The CDR3 here is CASSQGTRSGNTIYF. The CDR3 DNA reads as TGCGCCAGCAGCCAGGGAACTCGCTCTGGAAACACCATATATTTT.

J is TRBJ1-1 and V is TRBV7-3; D might be TRBD1 (6 bases). With 6 bases removed from V and 5 bases from J, the gap between germline ends came to 16 bases. Germline CDR1 is SGHTA and CDR2 is FQGTGA. The CDR3 extends over 14 amino acids. This chain's CDR3 is CASRRTGKSTEAFF. The CDR3 nucleotides read TGTGCCAGCAGGCGTACAGGGAAGAGTACTGAAGCTTTCTTT.

The chain couples TRBV7-3 to TRBJ2-5, with D unresolved. Between the trimmed V and J ends, which lost 2 bases and 1 base, there was a span of 8 bases. Per the germline V gene, CDR1 is SGHTA and CDR2 is FQGTGA. The CDR3 length is 14 residues. The chain's CDR3 is CASSLAGAQETQYF. The CDR3 nucleotides are TGTGCCAGCAGCTTAGCAGGTGCCCAAGAGACCCAGTACTTC.

The J gene is TRBJ2-7, the V gene TRBV3-1 (or the pseudogene TRBV3-2); D remains ambiguous. Germline CDR1 and CDR2: LGHDT and YNNKEL (reference sequence). V lost 0 bases to trimming and J lost 0 bases, with 3 bases between them. The CDR3 extends over 13 amino acids. CDR3 DNA: TGTGCCAGCAGCCAAGAAACCTCCTACGAGCAGTACTTC. It yields the protein CASSQETSYEQYF.

The V and J genes are TRBV9 and TRBJ1-2, with D uncertain. Trimming stripped 5 bases from V and 13 bases from J, with 24 bases between. This CDR3 is built from 14 residues. Germline CDR1 and CDR2: SGDLS and YYNGEE. The CDR3 is CASSGNTLHQILTF. In DNA form, the CDR3 reads TGTGCCAGCAGTGGCAATACCCTCCACCAGATCCTCACCTTC.

This sequence joins TRBV6-6 and TRBJ2-1; 9 positions match TRBD2. The CDR3 contains 16 residues. V lost 6 bases and J lost 7; bases outside the gene matches: 13. Germline V gene sequence: CDR1 MNHNY, CDR2 SVGAGI (reference sequence). The DNA of the CDR3 is TGTGCCAGCAGCTACCTACTAGCGGGTCGCCAAAATGAGCAGTTCTTC. Its protein product is CASSYLLAGRQNEQFF.

The J gene is TRBJ1-5, the V gene TRBV11-2; no firm D call. Trimming took 0 bases from V and 7 from J, leaving 13 bases between them. The CDR3 runs to 15 residues. The germline CDR1 and CDR2 sequences are SGHAT and FQNNGV. DNA of the CDR3: TGTGCCAGCAGCTTAGACGGTACCATGTACCAGCCCCAGCATTTT. It yields the protein CASSLDGTMYQPQHF. The full variable domain, rest sourced from reference TRBV11-2 and TRBJ1-5, is EAGVAQSPRYKIIEKRQSVAFWCNPISGHATLYWYQQILGQGPKLLIQFQNNGVVDDSQLPKDRFSAERLKGVDSTLKIQPAKLEDSAVYLCASSLDGTMYQPQHFGDGTRLSIL.

The chain links TRBV4-2 to TRBJ2-3; the D call may be TRBD1 or TRBD2 (5 bases each). The germline V gene encodes CDR1 LGHNA and CDR2 YNFKEQ. The V end lost 4 bases, the J end lost 4 bases, and 18 bases lay between the germline ends. The CDR3 length is 16 residues. CDR3 in amino acids: CASSRLLGRGADTQYF. The CDR3 DNA reads as TGTGCCAGCAGCCGACTCCTAGGTCGAGGGGCAGATACGCAGTATTTT.

The V call is TRBV4-2, the J call TRBJ2-7; 10 bases match TRBD2. Germline V gene lookup returns CDR1 LGHNA and CDR2 YNFKEQ. The CDR3 totals 14 residues. V was pared by 1 base and J by 7 bases, with 4 bases of the junction left unmatched. The CDR3 coding sequence is TGTGCCAGCAGCCAAGGGCTAGCGGGAGCTGAGCAGTACTTC. Residues: CASSQGLAGAEQYF.

This sequence joins TRBV4-2 and TRBJ2-3; D possibly corresponds to TRBD1 (6 bases). This CDR3 is built from 16 residues. Germline loops: CDR1 LGHNA, CDR2 YNFKEQ. With 0 bases removed from V and 7 bases from J, the gap between germline ends came to 17 bases. CDR3 residues: CASSQEPAVGTNTQYF. Here the CDR3 DNA reads TGTGCCAGCAGCCAAGAGCCGGCCGTAGGGACAAATACGCAGTATTTT.

The chain couples TRBV10-1 to TRBJ2-7; 14 bases agree with TRBD2. This CDR3 is built from 15 residues. Germline V gene lookup returns CDR1 WNHNN and CDR2 SYGVQD (reference sequence). V lost 6 bases and J lost 5; bases outside the gene matches: 6. The CDR3 reads CASSLGLAGVDEQYF. In DNA form, the CDR3 reads TGCGCCAGCAGCCTGGGACTAGCGGGAGTCGACGAGCAGTACTTC.

This rearrangement joins TRBV5-4 to TRBJ1-1; possibly TRBD1 for D (5 bases). Trimming left V 0 bases short and J 4 bases short, with 13 bases between. Germline V CDR1 and CDR2: SGHNT, YYREEE (reference sequence). The length of the CDR3 is 15 residues. The CDR3 DNA is TGTGCCAGCAGCTTGGTAGCGGGGCTAGGCACTGAAGCTTTCTTT. This gives the protein CASSLVAGLGTEAFF.

The chain employs TRBV6-1 and TRBJ1-3; the D gene is possibly TRBD1 (5 bases). CDR1 and CDR2 (germline): MNHNS, SASEGT. This CDR3 is 15 amino acids long. Trimming cost V 2 bases and J 1 base, with 9 bases left between them. CDR3 in amino acids: CASSEMGGSGNTIYF. The CDR3 nucleotides are TGTGCCAGCAGTGAAATGGGGGGTTCTGGAAACACCATATATTTT.

The V call is TRBV18, the J call TRBJ2-7; a weak D match, TRBD2 (6 bases). V was cut by 2 bases and J by 5 bases, with 22 bases left in between. Germline CDR1 and CDR2: KGHSH and LQKENI. The CDR3 is 17 residues long. The CDR3 nucleotides are TGTGCCAGCTCACCATCGCCATGGAGGGCTGGGTCTCACGAGCAGTACTTC. It is translated as CASSPSPWRAGSHEQYF.